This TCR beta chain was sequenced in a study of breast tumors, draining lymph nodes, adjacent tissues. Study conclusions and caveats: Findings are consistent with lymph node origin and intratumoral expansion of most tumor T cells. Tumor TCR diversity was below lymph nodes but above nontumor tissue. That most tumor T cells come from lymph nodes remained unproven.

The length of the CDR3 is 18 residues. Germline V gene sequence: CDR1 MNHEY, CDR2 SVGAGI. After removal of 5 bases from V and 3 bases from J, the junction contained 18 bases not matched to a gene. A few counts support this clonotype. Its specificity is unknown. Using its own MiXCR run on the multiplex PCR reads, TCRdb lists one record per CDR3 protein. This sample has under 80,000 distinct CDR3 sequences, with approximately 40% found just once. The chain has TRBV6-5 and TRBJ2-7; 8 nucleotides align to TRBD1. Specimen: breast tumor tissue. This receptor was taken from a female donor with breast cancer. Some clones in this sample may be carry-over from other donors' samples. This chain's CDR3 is CASSHRLPMRQGSYEQYF. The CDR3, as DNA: TGTGCCAGCAGTCACCGCCTCCCCATGAGACAGGGGAGCTACGAGCAGTACTTC.